Sequencing of this T cell receptor (beta chain) was carried out in a study of STAT3 mutations in large granular lymphocyte leukemia. General observations from the study: Every T-LGLL patient had at least one immunodominant TCRbeta clonotype.

Generated by immunoSEQ multiplex PCR, the TCRdb table keeps only in-frame clones and is missing some. The table has several thousand clones, 92% seen once; the top ten hold over 65%. Germline V lookup: CDR1 SEHNR, CDR2 FQNEAQ (reference sequence). V gave up 4 bases and J gave up 4 bases, with 13 bases separating them. CDR3 length: 14 amino acids. About this clone itself: Its matching antigen is unknown.

The sequence was obtained from a man in his sixties with T-cell large granular lymphocyte leukemia. Some clones in this sample may be carry-over from other donors' samples. The chain has TRBV7-9 and TRBJ1-2; D possibly corresponds to TRBD1 (6 bases). The material sequenced was peripheral blood mononuclear cells. This chain's CDR3 is CASSSYRAGYGYTF. As DNA, the CDR3 is TGTGCCAGCAGCTCTTACAGGGCGGGCTATGGCTACACCTTC.